This is a list of T cell receptor beta chains from one sample in a study of OX40 agonist ivuxolimab in advanced cancers. Clones were sequenced by immunoSEQ multiplex PCR, and TCRdb holds only the in-frame ones, with some missing. The sample contains fewer than 65,000 clones, 80% to 90% of which appear only once. This material consisted of CD4+ or CD8+ T cells sorted from blood, taken in a trial of the OX40 agonist ivuxolimab. All receptors derive from an adult with an advanced solid tumor such as melanoma, head and neck, liver or kidney cancer. Each CDR3 is given with its conserved first and last residue. Each record gives: V gene, D gene, clone size, J gene, CDR3 protein, CDR3 DNA. The D gene is left open where the match is weak. Rows may omit the clone size; those that give it use once, few, many or a size class.

TRBV6-5	-	-	TRBJ1-2	CASSFRGNGYTF	TGTGCCAGCAGTTTTAGGGGGAATGGCTACACCTTC
TRBV6-6	-	-	TRBJ2-3	CASSRGSGGKDTQYF	TGTGCCAGCAGCAGGGGGAGCGGGGGAAAAGATACGCAGTATTTT
TRBV6-4	-	-	TRBJ2-5	CASSAAIREKGQYF	TGTGCCAGCAGTGCAGCCATCCGGGAGAAGGGCCAGTACTTC
TRBV5-1	-	-	TRBJ1-2	CASSLGGQTLYGYTF	TGCGCCAGCAGCTTGGGAGGACAGACCCTCTATGGCTACACCTTC
TRBV2	TRBD1	-	TRBJ2-2	CASSRDRLTNTGELFF	TGTGCCAGCAGCCGGGACAGATTAACTAACACCGGGGAGCTGTTTTTT
TRBV6-1	-	-	TRBJ2-2	CASSARESGTGELFF	TGTGCCAGCAGTGCACGGGAGAGTGGTACCGGGGAGCTGTTTTTT
TRBV27	-	-	TRBJ2-2	CASSLSPGRTGELFF	TGTGCCAGCAGTTTATCCCCGGGTAGGACCGGGGAGCTGTTTTTT
TRBV5-1	TRBD2	-	TRBJ2-7	CASTLTSSSYEQYF	TGCGCCAGCACCCTGACTAGCAGTTCCTACGAGCAGTACTTC
TRBV29-1	-	-	TRBJ1-1	CSVPVIRGTEAFF	TGCAGCGTTCCGGTTATTCGGGGCACTGAAGCTTTCTTT
TRBV4-1	-	medium-sized	TRBJ1-5	CASSQDGTSNQPQHF	TGCGCCAGCAGCCAAGATGGGACAAGCAATCAGCCCCAGCATTTT
TRBV12-2	-	-	TRBJ1-1	CASRLGEDRADTEAFF	TGTGCAAGTCGCTTAGGGGAGGACAGGGCGGACACTGAAGCTTTCTTT
TRBV6-1	TRBD1	-	TRBJ1-1	CASRLQGYDTEAFF	TGTGCCAGCAGATTACAGGGGTACGACACTGAAGCTTTCTTT
TRBV28	TRBD2	-	TRBJ2-5	CASSFTTSGRQTQYF	TGTGCCAGCAGTTTTACAACTAGCGGGAGACAGACCCAGTACTTC
TRBV2	-	once	TRBJ1-1	CASSRTGGPNTEAFF	TGTGCCAGCAGTCGCACCGGCGGGCCGAACACTGAAGCTTTCTTT
TRBV6-6	-	-	TRBJ2-1	CASGFDEQFF	TGTGCCAGCGGCTTCGATGAGCAGTTCTTC
TRBV10-3	-	once	TRBJ1-2	CAISVRGYDGYTF	TGTGCCATCAGTGTAAGGGGTTACGATGGCTACACCTTC
TRBV28	-	-	TRBJ2-7	CASTLTLPTAPSNF	TGTGCCAGCACCTTAACCCTCCCAACCGCACCGTCGAACTTC
TRBV19	TRBD2	once	TRBJ2-4	CASSRPPSGGNIQYF	TGTGCCAGTAGTAGGCCCCCCAGCGGGGGAAACATTCAGTACTTC
TRBV7-9	-	-	TRBJ2-7	CASSSLLGGEQYF	TGTGCCAGCAGTTCTCTCCTGGGTGGCGAGCAGTACTTC
TRBV2	TRBD1	-	TRBJ2-5	CASSDGQGETQYF	TGTGCCAGCAGCGACGGACAGGGGGAGACCCAGTACTTC
TRBV5-5	-	-	TRBJ1-3	CASSPGQLRNTIYF	TGTGCCAGCAGCCCCGGACAGCTCAGAAACACCATATATTTT
TRBV11-3	TRBD1	-	TRBJ2-7	CASSLGGQGYYEQYF	TGTGCCAGCAGCTTAGGGGGACAGGGTTACTACGAGCAGTACTTC
TRBV9	-	-	TRBJ2-7	CASSVTGNSYEQYF	TGTGCCAGCAGCGTAACGGGGAACTCCTACGAGCAGTACTTC
TRBV5-1	-	-	TRBJ1-1	CASSLAVGRSTEAFF	TGCGCCAGCAGCTTGGCCGTGGGGCGAAGCACTGAAGCTTTCTTT
TRBV10-1	TRBD2	-	TRBJ2-2	CASSKAGGTGELFF	TGCGCCAGCAGTAAAGCGGGAGGCACCGGGGAGCTGTTTTTT
TRBV5-5	-	-	TRBJ2-7	CASSLLAGSSYEQYF	TGTGCCAGCAGCTTGCTTGCGGGGAGCTCCTACGAGCAGTACTTC
TRBV7-2	-	-	TRBJ2-3	CASSPDSGRDTQYF	TGTGCCAGCAGCCCGGACTCAGGTCGGGATACGCAGTATTTT
TRBV6-5	-	few	TRBJ1-1	CASSRVGRTEAFF	TGTGCCAGCAGCCGCGTAGGGAGGACTGAAGCTTTCTTT
TRBV9	-	-	TRBJ1-5	CARGAEKSNQPQHF	TGTGCCAGGGGGGCGGAGAAATCCAATCAGCCCCAGCATTTT
TRBV2	-	-	TRBJ2-1	CASSLYNEQFF	TGTGCCAGCAGTCTGTACAATGAGCAGTTCTTC
TRBV11-3	TRBD1	-	TRBJ2-3	CASSSTGAGTDTQYF	TGTGCCAGCAGCTCAACAGGGGCGGGCACAGATACGCAGTATTTT
TRBV28	-	-	TRBJ1-1	CASSLIVNTEAFF	TGTGCCAGCAGTTTGATAGTGAACACTGAAGCTTTCTTT
TRBV13	TRBD1	-	TRBJ2-1	CASSLYRDRAYNEQFF	TGTGCCAGCAGCTTATACAGGGACAGGGCGTACAATGAGCAGTTCTTC
TRBV7-9	-	-	TRBJ2-3	CASSLSISTDTQYF	TGTGCCAGCAGCTTATCTATTAGCACAGATACGCAGTATTTT
TRBV6-6	TRBD1	-	TRBJ2-7	CASSRRSGGHEQYF	TGTGCCAGCAGTAGACGATCAGGGGGCCACGAGCAGTACTTC
TRBV7-3	TRBD2	-	TRBJ2-2	CASSRGTSSGELFF	TGTGCCAGCAGCCGTGGGACTAGCAGCGGGGAGCTGTTTTTT
TRBV10-2	-	-	TRBJ2-6	CASTRQGQYSGANVLTF	TGCGCCAGCACCCGCCAGGGGCAGTACTCTGGGGCCAACGTCCTGACTTTC
TRBV9	TRBD2	-	TRBJ2-7	CASSRGAGVLNYEQYF	TGTGCCAGCAGCCGAGGGGCGGGAGTACTAAACTACGAGCAGTACTTC
TRBV5-1	-	-	TRBJ2-7	CASSVWYEQYF	TGCGCCAGCAGCGTTTGGTACGAGCAGTACTTC
TRBV5-4	-	-	TRBJ2-3	CASSPEAFLADTQYF	TGTGCCAGCAGCCCCGAAGCCTTCCTAGCAGATACGCAGTATTTT
TRBV6-1	TRBD1	-	TRBJ1-5	CASSEGDRGSYEGQPQHF	TGTGCCAGCAGTGAAGGGGACAGGGGTTCATATGAAGGCCAGCCCCAGCATTTT
TRBV11-3	-	-	TRBJ2-7	CAIYRRRSYEQYF	TGTGCCATCTACCGGAGACGCTCCTACGAGCAGTACTTC